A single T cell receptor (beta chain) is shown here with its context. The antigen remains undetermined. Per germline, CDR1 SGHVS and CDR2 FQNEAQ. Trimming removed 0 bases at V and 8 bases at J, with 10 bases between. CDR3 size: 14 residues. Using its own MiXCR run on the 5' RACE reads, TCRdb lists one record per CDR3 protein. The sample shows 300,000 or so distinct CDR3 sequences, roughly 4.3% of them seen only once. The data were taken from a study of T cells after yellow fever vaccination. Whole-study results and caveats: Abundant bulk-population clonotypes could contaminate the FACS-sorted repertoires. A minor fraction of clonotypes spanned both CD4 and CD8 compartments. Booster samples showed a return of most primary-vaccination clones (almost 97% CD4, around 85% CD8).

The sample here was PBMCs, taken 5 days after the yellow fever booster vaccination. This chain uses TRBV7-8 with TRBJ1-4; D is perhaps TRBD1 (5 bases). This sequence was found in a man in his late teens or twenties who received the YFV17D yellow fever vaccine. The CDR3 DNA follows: TGTGCCAGCAGCTTAGCAGGGGAGCGGGAAAAACTGTTTTTT. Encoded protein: CASSLAGEREKLFF. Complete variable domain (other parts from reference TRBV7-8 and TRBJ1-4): GAGVSQSPRYKVAKRGQDVALRCDPISGHVSLFWYQQALGQGPEFLTYFQNEAQLDKSGLPSDRFFAERPEGSVSTLKIQRTQQEDSAVYLCASSLAGEREKLFFGSGTQLSVL.